One sample yielded the 31 T cell receptor beta chains listed below, sequenced in a study of blood T cell repertoires in COVID-19 (dated by TCRdb to between 2020 and 2021). Receptor amplification or capture employed the immunoSEQ multiplex PCR assay. TCRdb re-hosts the immuneACCESS table, in-frame sequences only. Its copies lack some clones; in the studies checked, an unresolved V gene accounts for under half of them, and the cause for the rest is not known. For this sample the table gives about 210,000 clones, of which less than 85% were detected only once. Clones ranked in the top ten supply over 6% of the sample. Sequencing input: peripheral blood. Receptor source: an elderly woman with COVID-19, enrolled during active disease.

The V call is TRBV29-1, the J call TRBJ1-5; TRBD1 might be the D (5 bases). Trimming left V 4 bases short and J 6 bases short, with 13 bases between. The CDR3 has 13 residues. Germline V gene sequence: CDR1 SQVTM, CDR2 ANQGSEA. CDR3 sequence (DNA): TGCAGCGTTGTTGGGGCTCAAGGTCAGCCCCAGCATTTT. This translates into CSVVGAQGQPQHF. Looking up the rest from reference TRBV29-1 and TRBJ1-5 gives the full variable domain: SAVISQKPSRDICQRGTSLTIQCQVDSQVTMMFWYRQQPGQSLTLIATANQGSEATYESGFVIDKFPISRPNLTFSTLTVSNMSPEDSSIYLCSVVGAQGQPQHFGDGTRLSIL.

The gene calls are TRBV28 and TRBJ2-3; TRBD1 is a possible D gene (6 bases). There are 14 residues in the CDR3. V shed 6 bases and J shed 2 bases, with 12 bases lying between them. The germline V gene has CDR1 MDHEN and CDR2 SYDVKM. The CDR3 DNA follows: TGTGCCAGCAGGACCGGGACACTCACAGATACGCAGTATTTT. Protein sequence: CASRTGTLTDTQYF.

V and J are TRBV5-6 and TRBJ1-5; 8 positions agree with TRBD1. The CDR3 is made up of 16 amino acids. Per germline, CDR1 SGHDT and CDR2 YYEEEE. Unmatched junction bases numbered 9, after V lost 2 bases and J lost 5 bases. The CDR3 is CASSFWQGARDQPQHF. The CDR3 DNA reads TGTGCCAGCAGCTTTTGGCAGGGGGCTCGGGATCAGCCCCAGCATTTT. The variable domain in full, completed from reference TRBV5-6 and TRBJ1-5, reads DAGVTQSPTHLIKTRGQQVTLRCSPKSGHDTVSWYQQALGQGPQFIFQYYEEEERQRGNFPDRFSGHQFPNYSSELNVNALLLGDSALYLCASSFWQGARDQPQHFGDGTRLSIL.

The rearrangement uses TRBV7-8 and TRBJ2-7, with TRBD1 as a possible D gene (6 bases). The ends were cut back, 5 bases at V and 6 bases at J, with 20 bases in the middle. This CDR3 has 15 amino acids. Germline CDR1 SGHVS, CDR2 FQNEAQ. This CDR3 reads CASSPSPGAGCEQYF. CDR3 coding DNA: TGTGCCAGCAGCCCCTCTCCAGGGGCAGGGTGCGAGCAGTACTTC.

The chain combines TRBV7-3 with TRBJ2-1; D perhaps matches TRBD2 (5 bases). The germline V gene encodes CDR1 SGHTA and CDR2 FQGTGA. The CDR3 loop spans 14 amino acids. Between the trimmed V and J ends, which lost 5 bases and 1 base, there was a span of 9 bases. The CDR3 here is CASSPSGSYNEQFF. The DNA for the CDR3 is TGTGCCAGCAGCCCCTCGGGGTCCTACAATGAGCAGTTCTTC. Complete variable domain (other parts from reference TRBV7-3 and TRBJ2-1): GAGVSQTPSNKVTEKGKYVELRCDPISGHTALYWYRQSLGQGPEFLIYFQGTGAADDSGLPNDRFFAVRPEGSVSTLKIQRTERGDSAVYLCASSPSGSYNEQFFGPGTRLTVL.

V usage is TRBV6-1 and J usage is TRBJ2-3; TRBD2 aligns across 9 bases. The CDR3 is 17 residues long. CDR1 and CDR2 from the germline V gene are MNHNS and SASEGT. Trimming removed 3 bases from V and 3 bases from J; junction bases left unmatched: 10. CDR3 DNA sequence: TGTGCCAGCAGTGATTCCCGGCTAGCGGGGAGAACAGATACGCAGTATTTT. Amino acid sequence: CASSDSRLAGRTDTQYF.

The chain couples TRBV2 to TRBJ1-2, with D hard to call. The CDR3 has 14 amino acids. Germline V gene lookup returns CDR1 SNHLY and CDR2 FYNNEI. V gave up 3 bases and J gave up 4 bases, with 12 bases separating them. CDR3 region: CASSEAGSAYGYTF. CDR3 coding DNA: TGTGCCAGCAGTGAGGCAGGATCCGCCTATGGCTACACCTTC.

The rearrangement joins TRBV28 to TRBJ2-1, with 8 bases identical to TRBD2. Unmatched junction bases numbered 4, after V lost 6 bases and J lost 6 bases. The CDR3 length is 13 residues. From germline, CDR1 is MDHEN and CDR2 SYDVKM. The CDR3 is CASRLLAANEQFF. In DNA, the CDR3 is TGTGCCAGCAGGCTACTAGCGGCCAATGAGCAGTTCTTC.

V gene TRBV5-6 combines with J gene TRBJ2-2, with D maybe TRBD1 (5 bases). The CDR3 totals 17 residues. The ends were cut back, 3 bases at V and 0 bases at J, with 15 bases in the middle. Per the germline V gene, CDR1 is SGHDT and CDR2 is YYEEEE. CDR3 amino acids: CASSWAGPYANTGELFF. CDR3 DNA: TGTGCCAGCAGCTGGGCAGGGCCGTATGCGAACACCGGGGAGCTGTTTTTT.

J is TRBJ1-3 and V is TRBV10-3; D call uncertain. Trimming cost V 6 bases and J 1 base, with 7 bases left between them. This CDR3 contains 13 residues. CDR1 and CDR2 from the germline V gene are ENHRY and SYGVKD. The CDR3 region has the DNA TGTGCCATCAGGGCAGAATCTGGAAACACCATATATTTT. Its translation is CAIRAESGNTIYF.

The rearrangement links TRBV19 to TRBJ1-1; D unresolved. The CDR3 is 13 residues long. From germline, CDR1 is LNHDA and CDR2 SQIVND (reference sequence). V was cut by 5 bases and J by 4 bases, with 11 bases left in between. CDR3: CASSSVSGTEAFF. For the CDR3, the DNA is TGTGCCAGTAGTTCCGTGTCCGGCACTGAAGCTTTCTTT.

The rearrangement joins TRBV19 to TRBJ1-5; 11 nucleotides match TRBD1. The ends lost 7 bases at V and 7 bases at J; junction bases unmatched: 6. CDR1 is LNHDA and CDR2 is SQIVND in the germline V gene (reference sequence). The CDR3 has 14 residues. The CDR3 region is CASTRTGGWQPQHF. For the CDR3, the DNA is TGTGCCAGTACTAGGACAGGGGGCTGGCAGCCCCAGCATTTT.

The chain joins TRBV7-2 to TRBJ1-6; perhaps TRBD1 as D (5 bases). CDR1 is SGHTA, CDR2 FQGNSA, per germline. Trimming cost V 3 bases and J 9 bases, with 15 bases left between them. This CDR3 is 15 amino acids long. The CDR3 DNA is TGTGCCAGCAGCTTCAGGGCGCCCGGGGGTTCACCCCTCCACTTT. Residues: CASSFRAPGGSPLHF.

This chain joins TRBV18 and TRBJ1-4; perhaps TRBD1 as D (6 bases). Germline V CDR1 and CDR2: KGHSH, LQKENI. V was cut by 1 base and J by 5 bases, with 11 bases left in between. The CDR3 extends over 15 amino acids. DNA of the CDR3: TGTGCCAGCTCACCACTGAGGGGGACCAATGAAAAACTGTTTTTT. Translating gives CASSPLRGTNEKLFF.

The chain employs TRBV10-2 and TRBJ2-3, with 7 bases fitting TRBD2. The CDR3 length is 15 residues. V trimming: 7 bases; J trimming: 0 bases; junction bases outside the gene matches: 7. From germline, CDR1 is WSHSY and CDR2 SAAADI. CDR3 amino acids: CASTPVRGSTDTQYF. The DNA of the CDR3 is TGCGCCAGCACCCCCGTGCGGGGGAGCACAGATACGCAGTATTTT.

J is TRBJ2-3 and V is TRBV13, with D uncertain. Germline V gene lookup returns CDR1 PRHDT and CDR2 FYEKMQ (reference sequence). Between the trimmed V and J ends, which lost 3 bases and 4 bases, there was a span of 2 bases. CDR3 length: 11 residues. CDR3 region: CASSFADTQYF. CDR3 DNA: TGTGCCAGCAGCTTCGCAGATACGCAGTATTTT. The full variable domain, completed using reference TRBV13 and TRBJ2-3, is AAGVIQSPRHLIKEKRETATLKCYPIPRHDTVYWYQQGPGQDPQFLISFYEKMQSDKGSIPDRFSAQQFSDYHSELNMSSLELGDSALYFCASSFADTQYFGPGTRLTVL.

The chain carries TRBV5-1 and TRBJ2-5; 12 nucleotides match TRBD2. With V trimmed by 0 bases and J by 5 bases, 2 bases remained unmatched. CDR1 and CDR2 from the germline V gene are SGHRS and YFSETQ. This CDR3 has 15 amino acids. The chain's CDR3 is CASSLGTSGKETQYF. CDR3 in DNA: TGCGCCAGCAGCTTGGGGACTAGCGGGAAGGAGACCCAGTACTTC.

This rearrangement joins TRBV6-5 to TRBJ2-7; TRBD2 agrees at 11 bases. The V and J ends lost 10 bases and 4 bases, in that order; junction bases with no gene match: 6. Looked up from germline, CDR1 is MNHEY and CDR2 is SVGAGI. The CDR3 has 13 residues. Here the CDR3 reads CAKQTSGKYEQYF. In DNA, the CDR3 is TGTGCCAAACAGACTAGCGGGAAATACGAGCAGTACTTC.

This chain joins TRBV10-1 and TRBJ1-6; the D is unclear. Germline V gives CDR1 WNHNN, CDR2 SYGVQD (reference sequence). Trimming took off 7 bases at V and 7 bases at J, with 17 bases between the two ends. This CDR3 is 15 amino acids long. CDR3 loop: CASTSPSGENSPLHF. CDR3 in DNA: TGCGCCAGCACTTCCCCGTCAGGCGAGAATTCACCCCTCCACTTT.

Worth noting for this clone: The sample carries other DNA sequences with the same CDR3. This chain links TRBV19 with TRBJ2-1, with TRBD2 as a possible D gene (5 bases). Trimming cost V 3 bases and J 4 bases, with 13 bases left between them. The CDR3 spans 15 residues. Germline CDR1 reads LNHDA; CDR2 reads SQIVND (reference sequence). The CDR3 DNA reads as TGTGCCAGTAGTATCGGCCTAGCCGAATACAATGAGCAGTTCTTC. Amino acid sequence: CASSIGLAEYNEQFF.

This clone was recorded a few times. The V and J genes are TRBV29-1 and TRBJ1-1; the match to TRBD1 covers 11 bases. The germline V gene has CDR1 SQVTM and CDR2 ANQGSEA. Trimming cost V 4 bases and J 11 bases; bases outside gene matches: 12. CDR3 length: 14 amino acids. CDR3 region: CSVGFGTGGLSAFF. The CDR3 nucleotides read TGCAGCGTTGGGTTCGGGACAGGGGGGTTGAGCGCTTTCTTT.

This chain connects TRBV9 to TRBJ1-1, with a tentative D call TRBD1 (6 bases). Germline CDR1 reads SGDLS; CDR2 reads YYNGEE. Trimming took 3 bases from V and 3 from J, leaving 12 bases between them. This CDR3 is 14 amino acids long. The CDR3 region has the DNA TGTGCCAGCAGCGGACAGGTATTCGACACTGAAGCTTTCTTT. Translated: CASSGQVFDTEAFF. The variable domain in full, completed from reference TRBV9 and TRBJ1-1, reads DSGVTQTPKHLITATGQRVTLRCSPRSGDLSVYWYQQSLDQGLQFLIQYYNGEERAKGNILERFSAQQFPDLHSELNLSSLELGDSALYFCASSGQVFDTEAFFGQGTRLTVV.

This sequence joins TRBV18 and TRBJ1-6, with D maybe TRBD1 (5 bases). The germline gives CDR1 KGHSH, CDR2 LQKENI. V was pared by 0 bases and J by 12 bases, with 9 bases between. The CDR3 covers 13 residues. The CDR3 reads CASSPPGGLPLHF. As DNA, the CDR3 is TGTGCCAGCTCACCACCGGGGGGACTACCCCTCCACTTT.

The rearrangement links TRBV12-3 or TRBV12-4 to TRBJ1-3, with D perhaps matching TRBD1 (5 bases). V was pared by 2 bases and J by 3 bases, with 5 bases between. This CDR3 region has 13 residues. CDR3 bases: TGTGCCAGCAGTTTAAGGGGTGGAAACACCATATATTTT. It yields the protein CASSLRGGNTIYF.

V is TRBV14 and J is TRBJ1-1; possible D gene TRBD1, 5 bases. The length of the CDR3 is 14 residues. V was cut by 1 base and J by 5 bases, with 11 bases left in between. From germline, CDR1 is SGHDN and CDR2 FVKESK. CDR3 protein: CASSQVGGATEAFF. In DNA, the CDR3 is TGTGCCAGCAGCCAAGTCGGAGGGGCTACTGAAGCTTTCTTT.

The rearrangement joins TRBV7-9 to TRBJ2-3; D possibly corresponds to TRBD2 (6 bases). Germline V gene lookup returns CDR1 SEHNR and CDR2 FQNEAQ (reference sequence). V was trimmed by 5 bases and J by 2 bases, leaving 17 bases between them. The CDR3 runs to 16 residues. The CDR3 reads CASSHPWRGTTDTQYF. The CDR3 DNA sequence: TGTGCCAGCAGCCACCCGTGGCGGGGAACCACAGATACGCAGTATTTT.

The chain uses TRBV19 and TRBJ2-7; the D gene is possibly TRBD1 (5 bases). CDR3 length: 15 amino acids. Per germline, CDR1 LNHDA and CDR2 SQIVND (reference sequence). V was shortened by 1 base and J by 6 bases, with 16 bases between the two germline ends. In DNA form, the CDR3 reads TGTGCCAGTAGTATAGGGGAACGAATGGGGCGCGAGCAGTACTTC. This codes for CASSIGERMGREQYF.

J is TRBJ1-2 and V is TRBV7-2, with 9 bases identical to TRBD1. Trimming removed 3 bases from V and 6 bases from J; junction bases left unmatched: 8. This CDR3 has 15 amino acids. Germline V CDR1 and CDR2: SGHTA, FQGNSA. The DNA for the CDR3 is TGTGCCAGCAGCTTGATGGACAGGGGAGGGAATGGCTACACCTTC. Encoded protein: CASSLMDRGGNGYTF. Using reference TRBV7-2 and TRBJ1-2 for the parts outside the CDR3, the full variable domain is GAGVSQSPSNKVTEKGKDVELRCDPISGHTALYWYRQSLGQGLEFLIYFQGNSAPDKSGLPSDRFSAERTGGSVSTLTIQRTQQEDSAVYLCASSLMDRGGNGYTFGSGTRLTVV.

This chain links TRBV20-1 with TRBJ2-1, with D possibly TRBD2 on 6 matching bases. This CDR3 contains 11 residues. The V and J ends lost 7 bases and 4 bases respectively, with 8 bases between them. CDR1 and CDR2 (germline): DFQATT, SNEGSKA (reference sequence). CDR3 amino acids: CSGEAYNEQFF. CDR3 nucleotides: TGCAGTGGGGAGGCTTACAATGAGCAGTTCTTC.

This chain uses TRBV5-4 with TRBJ2-3; a possible D gene is TRBD2 (5 bases). Trimming took 3 bases from V and 2 from J, leaving 13 bases between them. This CDR3 comprises 15 residues. CDR1 is SGHNT, CDR2 YYREEE, per germline (reference sequence). The CDR3: CASSSRTGTTDTQYF. The CDR3 region has the DNA TGTGCCAGCAGCTCTCGGACGGGAACCACAGATACGCAGTATTTT.

The J gene is TRBJ1-3, the V gene TRBV3-1 (or the pseudogene TRBV3-2), with 9 bases identical to TRBD1. J lost 4 bases, V lost 3 bases, and 4 bases had no gene match. Germline assignment: CDR1 LGHDT and CDR2 YNNKEL (reference sequence). The length of the CDR3 is 15 residues. This CDR3 reads CASSQFGTGGNTIYF. DNA for the CDR3: TGTGCCAGCAGCCAGTTTGGGACAGGGGGAAACACCATATATTTT.